This passage covers 25 T cell receptor beta chains from one sample sequenced in a study of blood T cell repertoires in COVID-19. TCRdb keeps only in-frame clones here, not all; method: immunoSEQ multiplex PCR. The repertoire holds around 68,000 clones, with about nine tenths as singletons. The material sequenced was peripheral blood. The receptor source for this set is a man aged 45-60 years with active COVID-19.

This chain links TRBV11-3 with TRBJ2-3, with D tentatively TRBD1 (6 bases). V lost 0 bases and J lost 4, with 8 bases in between. From germline, CDR1 is SGHNT and CDR2 YENEEA. This CDR3 contains 14 residues. In DNA, the CDR3 is TGTGCCAGCAGCTTAGACTCAGGGGCAGATACGCAGTATTTT. This encodes CASSLDSGADTQYF.

The rearrangement uses TRBV6-5 and TRBJ2-7, with 9 nucleotides matching TRBD1. Per germline, CDR1 MNHEY and CDR2 SVGAGI. The ends lost 5 bases at V and 0 bases at J; junction bases unmatched: 5. This CDR3 is built from 15 residues. The DNA of the CDR3 is TGTGCCAGCAGTCCGGGACAGGGCTCCTCCTACGAGCAGTACTTC. It translates to CASSPGQGSSYEQYF.

The rearrangement uses TRBV5-1 and TRBJ2-3, with TRBD2 matching over 7 bases. With V trimmed by 7 bases and J by 0 bases, 5 bases remained unmatched. The V gene's germline CDR1 is SGHRS and CDR2 YFSETQ. This CDR3 is 14 amino acids long. Here the CDR3 reads CASRSGSSTDTQYF. The CDR3 DNA reads as TGCGCCAGCCGTAGCGGGTCGAGCACAGATACGCAGTATTTT.

The chain links TRBV7-6 to TRBJ2-1; 11 bases agree with TRBD2. V lost 5 bases, J lost 1 base, and 7 bases stayed unmatched. The CDR3 spans 17 residues. Germline V CDR1 and CDR2: SGHVS, FNYEAQ. The CDR3 region is CASSPRTSGLSYNEQFF. CDR3 nucleotides: TGTGCCAGCAGCCCCCGGACTAGCGGGCTATCCTACAATGAGCAGTTCTTC.

The chain carries TRBV5-6 and TRBJ1-5, with TRBD1 as a possible D gene (6 bases). Germline assignment: CDR1 SGHDT and CDR2 YYEEEE. Trimming took 4 bases from V and 2 from J, leaving 13 bases between them. The CDR3 runs 15 residues. The CDR3 spells CASSLRQAGNQPQHF. DNA for the CDR3: TGTGCCAGCAGCCTACGACAGGCAGGCAATCAGCCCCAGCATTTT.

This chain uses TRBV10-3 with TRBJ2-1; 14 nucleotides line up with TRBD2. This CDR3 contains 18 residues. V shed 7 bases and J 3 bases; nucleotides not matched to a gene: 11. Germline V gives CDR1 ENHRY, CDR2 SYGVKD. CDR3 nucleotide sequence: TGTGCCATCAAACCCGGGACTAGCGGGAGTTGGAGCTACAATGAGCAGTTCTTC. The encoded protein is CAIKPGTSGSWSYNEQFF.

The chain is built from TRBV30 and TRBJ1-3, with unresolved D. V lost 0 bases and J lost 1, with 4 bases in between. The germline V gene encodes CDR1 GTSNPN and CDR2 SVGIG (reference sequence). The CDR3 length is 13 residues. The CDR3 region is CAWSVISGNTIYF. The CDR3 bases are TGTGCCTGGAGTGTAATATCTGGAAACACCATATATTTT.

This clone has more than one count but fewer than ten. The V gene is TRBV4-2, the J gene TRBJ2-7; a possible D gene is TRBD1 (6 bases). CDR3 length equals 15 residues. V was shortened by 1 base and J by 1 base, with 11 bases between the two germline ends. CDR1 is LGHNA and CDR2 is YNFKEQ in the germline V gene. CDR3 in amino acids: CASSQVAGVSYEQYF. The CDR3 nucleotides are TGTGCCAGCAGCCAAGTCGCAGGGGTATCCTACGAGCAGTACTTC.

The V call is TRBV24-1, the J call TRBJ1-2; 9 nucleotides align to TRBD1. This CDR3 has 14 amino acids. V shed 5 bases and J 4 bases; nucleotides not matched to a gene: 4. From germline, CDR1 is KGHDR and CDR2 SFDVKD. CDR3 nucleotides: TGTGCCACCAGTGCCTCGACAGGGGGCTATGGCTACACCTTC. The encoded protein is CATSASTGGYGYTF.

This clone was found once. The gene calls are TRBV5-6 and TRBJ2-5; 9 bases agree with TRBD2. The CDR3 spans 15 residues. V lost 4 bases to trimming and J lost 2 bases; unmatched junction nucleotides: 6. Germline CDR1 is SGHDT and CDR2 is YYEEEE. DNA of the CDR3: TGTGCCAGCAGCGAGATAGCGGGGGTTCAAGAGACCCAGTACTTC. Translation gives CASSEIAGVQETQYF.

The V call is TRBV9, the J call TRBJ1-2; D possibly corresponds to TRBD1 (6 bases). The V end lost 6 bases, the J end lost 6 bases, and 24 bases lay between the germline ends. This CDR3 has 16 residues. CDR1 and CDR2 from the germline V gene are SGDLS and YYNGEE. In DNA, the CDR3 is TGTGCCAGCAACTCCTGGGGTTCTAACAGGGTCCATGGCTACACCTTC. Translated: CASNSWGSNRVHGYTF.

The chain employs TRBV28 and TRBJ2-1; TRBD1 agrees at 7 bases. J lost 4 bases, V lost 5 bases, and 8 bases had no gene match. There are 15 residues in the CDR3. Per the germline V gene, CDR1 is MDHEN and CDR2 is SYDVKM. The CDR3 region is CASSRPGQRYNEQFF. The CDR3, as DNA: TGTGCCAGCAGTCGACCGGGACAGCGGTACAATGAGCAGTTCTTC.

The chain employs TRBV29-1 and TRBJ1-2; D perhaps matches TRBD1 (6 bases). Trimming removed 4 bases from V and 3 bases from J, with 21 bases in between. The CDR3 consists of 16 residues. Germline assignment: CDR1 SQVTM and CDR2 ANQGSEA. CDR3 sequence (DNA): TGCAGCGTTGTTGGCGGGGGCCACGGGTATTACTATGGCTACACCTTC. It specifies CSVVGGGHGYYYGYTF. Complete variable domain (other parts from reference TRBV29-1 and TRBJ1-2): SAVISQKPSRDICQRGTSLTIQCQVDSQVTMMFWYRQQPGQSLTLIATANQGSEATYESGFVIDKFPISRPNLTFSTLTVSNMSPEDSSIYLCSVVGGGHGYYYGYTFGSGTRLTVV.

In this sample, this clone turned up once. The chain combines TRBV18 with TRBJ1-1; D unclear. The CDR3 covers 12 residues. CDR1 and CDR2 (germline): KGHSH, LQKENI. Trimming pared 6 bases from V and 5 bases from J, leaving 10 bases between. This chain's CDR3 is CASSGESTEAFF. The CDR3 DNA reads as TGTGCCAGCTCCGGGGAGAGTACTGAAGCTTTCTTT.

The chain has TRBV21-1 and TRBJ1-6; TRBD1, the D gene given by the table, was not confirmed from the DNA. TRBV21-1 is a documented pseudogene. This CDR3 has 18 amino acids. The CDR3 DNA is TGTGCCAGCCTAAGGGGGGGACAGGTTGGTTCCTATAATTCACCCCTCCACTTT. This encodes CASLRGGQVGSYNSPLHF.

The chain uses TRBV5-1 and TRBJ2-2; possible D gene TRBD2, 5 bases. CDR3 length: 15 amino acids. Trimming pared 5 bases from V and 6 bases from J, leaving 17 bases between. The germline CDR1 and CDR2 sequences are SGHRS and YFSETQ. Here the CDR3 DNA reads TGCGCCAGCAGTGCTAGCTTAGAGGCTGCCGGGGAGCTGTTTTTT. This encodes CASSASLEAAGELFF.

J is TRBJ2-2 and V is TRBV7-8; the match to TRBD1 covers 10 bases. This CDR3 has 17 amino acids. The trim removed 1 base at V and 7 bases at J, leaving 9 bases unmatched. The germline V gene has CDR1 SGHVS and CDR2 FQNEAQ. Here the CDR3 DNA reads TGTGCCAGCAGCTTAGACGAGACAGGGGGCGGTGGCGGGGAGCTGTTTTTT. Its protein product is CASSLDETGGGGGELFF. The full variable domain, in which reference TRBV7-8 and TRBJ2-2 provide the parts outside the CDR3, is GAGVSQSPRYKVAKRGQDVALRCDPISGHVSLFWYQQALGQGPEFLTYFQNEAQLDKSGLPSDRFFAERPEGSVSTLKIQRTQQEDSAVYLCASSLDETGGGGGELFFGEGSRLTVL.

This clone was observed a handful of times. The CDR3 sequence: CASTAGDGYTF. Here the CDR3 DNA reads TGTGCCAGCACGGCAGGGGACGGCTACACCTTC. The gene calls are TRBV27 and TRBJ1-2, with D maybe TRBD1 (6 bases). Germline CDR1 MNHEY, CDR2 SMNVEV (reference sequence). The CDR3 loop spans 11 amino acids. V was cut by 7 bases and J by 8 bases, with 11 bases left in between.

V gene TRBV5-1 combines with J gene TRBJ2-7; TRBD2 agrees at 7 bases. After removal of 4 bases from V and 2 bases from J, the junction contained 6 bases not matched to a gene. This CDR3 is 14 amino acids long. Germline CDR1 is SGHRS and CDR2 is YFSETQ. The CDR3 spells CASSDPGGTYEQYF. As DNA, the CDR3 is TGCGCCAGCAGCGACCCCGGGGGGACCTACGAGCAGTACTTC.

This chain uses TRBV30 with TRBJ1-1; 7 bases align to TRBD1. Germline-derived CDR1 and CDR2 are GTSNPN and SVGIG (reference sequence). The junction had 2 bases not matched to a gene; V was cut back by 0 bases and J by 4 bases. This CDR3 spans 13 amino acids. The CDR3: CAWSVPGGTEAFF. Written as DNA, the CDR3 is TGTGCCTGGAGTGTACCAGGGGGCACTGAAGCTTTCTTT.

The rearrangement uses TRBV19 and TRBJ2-1; 8 bases are a match to TRBD2. The germline V gene encodes CDR1 LNHDA and CDR2 SQIVND (reference sequence). The CDR3 contains 16 residues. The junction had 4 bases not matched to a gene; V was cut back by 3 bases and J by 0 bases. DNA of the CDR3: TGTGCCAGTAGTATGCAGAGCGGGAGCTCCTACAATGAGCAGTTCTTC. Translation gives CASSMQSGSSYNEQFF.

Here the CDR3 reads CASSAWAGGPLTDTQYF. CDR3 sequence (DNA): TGTGCCAGCAGTGCCTGGGCGGGGGGCCCTCTCACAGATACGCAGTATTTT. The genes are TRBV25-1 and TRBJ2-3; 8 nucleotides match TRBD2. This CDR3 contains 17 residues. J gave up 2 bases and V 4 bases, and 11 bases lay outside the gene matches. The V gene's germline CDR1 is MGHDK and CDR2 SYGVNS.

This clone was observed a single time. CDR3 loop: CATREGTLNTEAFF. The CDR3 DNA is TGTGCCACACGGGAAGGAACCCTGAACACTGAAGCTTTCTTT. This chain links TRBV28 with TRBJ1-1, with D hard to call. The CDR3 loop spans 14 amino acids. The V gene's germline CDR1 is MDHEN and CDR2 SYDVKM. The germline V and J ends were trimmed by 10 bases and 0 bases, with 15 bases remaining between them.

The V gene is TRBV6-5, the J gene TRBJ2-7; 9 bases fit TRBD1. V was clipped by 7 bases and J by 12 bases; unmatched bases: 16. Germline-derived CDR1 and CDR2 are MNHEY and SVGAGI. CDR3 size: 14 residues. The chain's CDR3 is CASIPGQGFLRGYF. The CDR3 DNA sequence: TGTGCCAGCATCCCGGGACAGGGATTTTTGCGGGGGTACTTC.

This chain joins TRBV27 and TRBJ2-7; TRBD2 matches 7 bases. This CDR3 is 18 amino acids long. V was clipped by 3 bases and J by 0 bases; unmatched bases: 14. Germline V gene data show CDR1 as MNHEY and CDR2 as SMNVEV (reference sequence). The DNA for the CDR3 is TGTGCCAGCAGTTTCAGGCTGCGTCTAGCGGATACCTCCTACGAGCAGTACTTC. Amino acids: CASSFRLRLADTSYEQYF.